This T cell receptor delta chain was captured in a study of γδ T cells in repeated Plasmodium falciparum infection. The wider study: Sampling occurred at baseline, pre-infection for selected infections, and 21 days post-infection.

Study-level points and caveats: Vdelta2-negative gammadelta repertoires, largely Vdelta1+, seemingly showed infection-driven waves of new clonal selection. The Malian cohort came from a small rural village of predominantly one ethnic group.

From germline, CDR1 is GEAIGNYY and CDR2 EKD. The CDR3 totals 16 residues. V lost 3 bases, J lost 3 bases, and 7 bases stayed unmatched. TCRdb re-called the multiplex PCR reads using CATT. Counted here are 85,000 to 100,000 delta-chain clones, over 0.9% occurring once; the ten biggest clones make up 7.5% to 10%. Flow sorting of PBMC yielded separate Vgamma9/Vdelta2+ and Vdelta2-negative gammadelta T cell populations for bulk repertoire analysis. This clone was recorded a few times. Its antigen is unidentified. The TCRdb protein comes from a much larger clone and disagrees with this DNA's translation at residue 5, likely due to a read error; the protein given here is derived from the DNA.

The material sequenced was gamma-delta T cells from blood. The sequence was collected from a pool of human donors (malaria-infected and uninfected, not separated). The chain joins TRDV2 to TRDJ1; 12 bases are a match to TRDD3. The CDR3: CACDARTGGYPDKLIF. Written as DNA, the CDR3 is TGTGCCTGTGACGCTCGTACTGGGGGATACCCCGATAAACTCATCTTT.